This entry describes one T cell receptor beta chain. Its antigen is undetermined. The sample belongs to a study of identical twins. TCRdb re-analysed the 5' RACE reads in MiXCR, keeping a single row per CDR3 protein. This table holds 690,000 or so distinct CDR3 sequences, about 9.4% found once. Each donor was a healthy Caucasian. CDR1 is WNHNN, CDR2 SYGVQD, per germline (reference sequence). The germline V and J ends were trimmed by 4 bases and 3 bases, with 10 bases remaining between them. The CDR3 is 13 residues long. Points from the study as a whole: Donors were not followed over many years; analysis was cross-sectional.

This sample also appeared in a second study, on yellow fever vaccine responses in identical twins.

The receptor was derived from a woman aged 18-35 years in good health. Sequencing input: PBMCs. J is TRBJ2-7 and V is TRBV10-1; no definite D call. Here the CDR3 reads CASSGPPDYEQYF. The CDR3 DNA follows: TGCGCCAGCAGTGGCCCTCCGGACTACGAGCAGTACTTC.